The 28 T cell receptor beta chains presented below share a single source sample, sequenced in a study of blood T cell repertoires in COVID-19. Sequenced by immunoSEQ multiplex PCR; TCRdb stores in-frame clones only, minus some. The sample contains some 250,000 clones, around 88% of which appear only once. The source material was peripheral blood. These TCRs come from a man in his forties with active or convalescent COVID-19.

CDR3 region: CASSAVVSTDTQYF. As DNA, the CDR3 is TGTGCCAGCAGTGCAGTGGTTAGCACAGATACGCAGTATTTT. The rearrangement uses TRBV2 and TRBJ2-3; D not resolved. The CDR3 has 14 amino acids. The V gene's germline CDR1 is SNHLY and CDR2 FYNNEI. V lost 4 bases and J lost 0, with 8 bases in between. The full variable domain, with the rest looked up from reference TRBV2 and TRBJ2-3, is EPEVTQTPSHQVTQMGQEVILRCVPISNHLYFYWYRQILGQKVEFLVSFYNNEISEKSEIFDDQFSVERPDGSNFTLKIRSTKLEDSAMYFCASSAVVSTDTQYFGPGTRLTVL.

The V call is TRBV6-4, the J call TRBJ2-3, with a tentative D call TRBD2 (6 bases). V was clipped by 6 bases and J by 3 bases, with 13 bases between them. The CDR3 consists of 14 residues. In germline, CDR1 is MRHNA, CDR2 SNTAGT. The CDR3 DNA sequence: TGTGCCAGCAGCCCAGGGAGGCCTACAGATACGCAGTATTTT. Translating it yields CASSPGRPTDTQYF.

The chain employs TRBV6-5 and TRBJ1-2, with TRBD1 matching 7 bases. The CDR3 has 13 residues. Germline assignment: CDR1 MNHEY and CDR2 SVGAGI. Losses at the gene ends were 10 bases for V and 4 bases for J; bases not matched to a gene: 9. In nucleotides, the CDR3 is TGTGCCATCCTTACAGGGGCCAGCTATGGCTACACCTTC. Translated, it gives CAILTGASYGYTF.

The rearrangement joins TRBV20-1 to TRBJ1-1, with TRBD1 as a possible D gene (6 bases). Per germline, CDR1 DFQATT and CDR2 SNEGSKA (reference sequence). This CDR3 region has 11 residues. Trimming took 5 bases from V and 9 from J, leaving 13 bases between them. The CDR3 loop reads CSAARGGQAFF. The CDR3 DNA sequence: TGCAGTGCTGCTAGGGGGGGGCAAGCTTTCTTT.

The chain employs TRBV6-1 and TRBJ1-1, with no clear D. Trimming left V 3 bases short and J 4 bases short, with 12 bases between. The length of the CDR3 is 14 residues. The germline V gene encodes CDR1 MNHNS and CDR2 SASEGT. CDR3 nucleotides: TGTGCCAGCAGTGACGTACCAGGCGCCACTGAAGCTTTCTTT. This sequence encodes CASSDVPGATEAFF.

This clone was picked up a small number of times. This chain uses TRBV3-1 (or the pseudogene TRBV3-2) with TRBJ1-2; a weak D match, TRBD1 (6 bases). The V gene lost 4 bases and the J gene lost 5 bases, with 8 bases spanning the gap. The CDR3 covers 12 residues. CDR1 and CDR2 from the germline V gene are LGHDT and YNNKEL (reference sequence). CDR3 in DNA: TGTGCCAGCAGCCGGGGGCTTTATGGCTACACCTTC. Its translation: CASSRGLYGYTF.

The chain uses TRBV19 and TRBJ2-7; D not resolved. The CDR3 runs to 13 residues. Germline CDR1 LNHDA, CDR2 SQIVND (reference sequence). V was cut by 5 bases and J by 2 bases, with 10 bases left in between. The CDR3 DNA sequence: TGTGCCAGTAGTTTGTCTTTAACCTACGAGCAGTACTTC. Its translation is CASSLSLTYEQYF.

This clone was observed once. The J gene is TRBJ1-1, the V gene TRBV6-5; a possible D gene is TRBD1 (6 bases). The germline V gene encodes CDR1 MNHEY and CDR2 SVGAGI. Trimming pared 6 bases from V and 5 bases from J, leaving 13 bases between. The CDR3 totals 13 residues. The CDR3, as DNA: TGTGCCAGCAGCTTTAGACAGGATACTGAAGCTTTCTTT. This codes for CASSFRQDTEAFF.

The gene calls are TRBV6-5 and TRBJ1-3; 7 positions agree with TRBD1. This CDR3 region has 15 residues. The J segment lost 0 bases and the V segment lost 7 bases, leaving 6 bases of the junction unmatched. Germline V gene data show CDR1 as MNHEY and CDR2 as SVGAGI. CDR3 nucleotides: TGTGCCAGCAATCCTGCAGGGGGCTCTGGAAACACCATATATTTT. Protein: CASNPAGGSGNTIYF.

This rearrangement joins TRBV18 to TRBJ2-5; tentatively, D is TRBD1 (5 bases). Germline V lookup: CDR1 KGHSH, CDR2 LQKENI. The CDR3 length is 15 residues. V was pared by 2 bases and J by 2 bases, with 12 bases between. Written as DNA, the CDR3 is TGTGCCAGCTCACCAAGGGGTGACTCACAAGAGACCCAGTACTTC. Encoded protein: CASSPRGDSQETQYF.

This chain uses TRBV24-1 with TRBJ2-7; 7 nucleotides match TRBD2. V gave up 0 bases and J gave up 7 bases; unmatched junction bases: 2. The CDR3 has 13 amino acids. Germline V gene lookup returns CDR1 KGHDR and CDR2 SFDVKD. CDR3 protein: CATSDLWGGEQYF. The CDR3 DNA sequence: TGTGCCACCAGTGATTTGTGGGGGGGTGAGCAGTACTTC.

This chain links TRBV25-1 with TRBJ1-6, with 10 nucleotides matching TRBD1. V lost 8 bases to trimming and J lost 13 bases; unmatched junction nucleotides: 14. The CDR3 totals 15 residues. Germline V gene sequence: CDR1 MGHDK, CDR2 SYGVNS. CDR3 in amino acids: CASRGTGEKVGPLHF. CDR3 sequence (DNA): TGTGCCAGCCGAGGGACAGGGGAAAAGGTGGGGCCCCTCCACTTT.

CDR3 coding DNA: TGTGCCTGGAGTGTTACTAGCGACCTCGGCGAGCAGTACTTC. Protein product: CAWSVTSDLGEQYF. The chain uses TRBV30 and TRBJ2-7, with TRBD2 matching 7 bases. Germline V lookup: CDR1 GTSNPN, CDR2 SVGIG (reference sequence). V shed 0 bases and J 6 bases; nucleotides not matched to a gene: 8. The CDR3 is 14 residues long.

This rearrangement joins TRBV10-3 to TRBJ2-6, with 8 nucleotides matching TRBD2. CDR1 and CDR2 from the germline V gene are ENHRY and SYGVKD. Trimming took 2 bases from V and 0 from J; bases not matched to a gene: 6. The CDR3 runs 18 residues. DNA of the CDR3: TGTGCCATCAGTGAGCGGGAGGGTAGAGGCTCTGGGGCCAACGTCCTGACTTTC. This sequence encodes CAISEREGRGSGANVLTF.

The chain employs TRBV5-1 and TRBJ2-7, with a weak D call TRBD1 (5 bases). Germline CDR1 reads SGHRS; CDR2 reads YFSETQ. V was clipped by 4 bases and J by 3 bases, with 11 bases between them. This CDR3 comprises 13 residues. CDR3 nucleotide sequence: TGCGCCAGCAGCGGAACAGGTAACTACGAGCAGTACTTC. Translation: CASSGTGNYEQYF.

The CDR3 DNA reads TGCGCCAGCAGCCAAGTCGGCCAGGGAAGCTCCTATAATTCACCCCTCCACTTT. Translated: CASSQVGQGSSYNSPLHF. The gene calls are TRBV4-3 and TRBJ1-6; tentatively, D is TRBD1 (5 bases). Germline lookup yields CDR1 LGHNA and CDR2 YSLEER. The CDR3 has 18 amino acids. V lost 1 base and J lost 0, with 13 bases in between.

The chain is built from TRBV11-2 and TRBJ2-2; weak D call: TRBD2 (6 bases). Trimming removed 6 bases from V and 3 bases from J, with 14 bases in between. The CDR3 totals 15 residues. Germline CDR1 reads SGHAT; CDR2 reads FQNNGV. CDR3 coding DNA: TGTGCCAGCAGGTTCCTGCCGGGAGACACCGGGGAGCTGTTTTTT. As protein: CASRFLPGDTGELFF.

This clone was seen only a few times. This sequence joins TRBV28 and TRBJ1-2; D ambiguous. This CDR3 spans 13 amino acids. Germline V lookup: CDR1 MDHEN, CDR2 SYDVKM. Trimming shortened V by 7 bases and J by 2 bases, and 11 bases separated the two germline ends. The CDR3 DNA reads TGTGCCAGCACGTCTGGGCAGAACTATGGCTACACCTTC. Translating gives CASTSGQNYGYTF.

This clone was recorded once. The chain carries TRBV5-1 and TRBJ1-2; 7 bases map to TRBD1. Germline V lookup: CDR1 SGHRS, CDR2 YFSETQ. After removal of 4 bases from V and 6 bases from J, the junction contained 9 bases not matched to a gene. CDR3 size: 14 residues. The CDR3 DNA is TGCGCCAGCAGCAGAGGACAGGAGGGCCATGGCTACACCTTC. Translating it yields CASSRGQEGHGYTF.

The chain combines TRBV4-3 with TRBJ1-3; D is perhaps TRBD1 (6 bases). Germline CDR1 and CDR2: LGHNA and YSLEER. The CDR3 spans 17 residues. Trimming removed 0 bases at V and 3 bases at J, with 15 bases between. Here the CDR3 DNA reads TGCGCCAGCAGCCAAGATCTCGGTCAGGGGTATGGAAACACCATATATTTT. It is translated as CASSQDLGQGYGNTIYF.

As concerns this clone: A junction boundary mismatches the germline segment, possibly from a read error. The chain recombines TRBV7-7 with TRBJ2-2; tentative D call: TRBD1 (5 bases). Germline-derived CDR1 and CDR2 are SSHAT and FNYEAQ (reference sequence). The CDR3 loop spans 13 amino acids. This CDR3 is CASSSGSTGELFF. CDR3 bases: TGTGCTAGCAGCTCAGGGTCCACCGGGGAGCTGTTTTTT.

The rearrangement links TRBV4-1 to TRBJ2-2; 12 bases are shared with TRBD2. This CDR3 is 16 amino acids long. V lost 3 bases to trimming and J lost 12 bases; unmatched junction nucleotides: 11. From germline, CDR1 is MGHRA and CDR2 YSYEKL. CDR3 sequence: CASSQERGLAGRKLFF. The CDR3 DNA sequence: TGCGCCAGCAGCCAGGAGAGGGGACTAGCGGGCCGGAAGCTGTTTTTT.

V gene TRBV9 combines with J gene TRBJ2-7, with a weak D call TRBD1 (6 bases). CDR1 and CDR2 from the germline V gene are SGDLS and YYNGEE. The CDR3 has 13 amino acids. The V end was cut by 4 bases, the J end by 6 bases, with 14 bases between. CDR3 nucleotides: TGTGCCAGCAGCAGACGGACAGTAACCGAGCAGTACTTC. Residues: CASSRRTVTEQYF.

The chain joins TRBV7-9 to TRBJ1-2; 8 nucleotides agree with TRBD1. The CDR3 contains 13 residues. Trimming removed 5 bases from V and 8 bases from J; junction bases left unmatched: 7. Germline loops: CDR1 SEHNR, CDR2 FQNEAQ (reference sequence). The DNA for the CDR3 is TGTGCCAGCAGCGCTCAGGGGGCTGGAGGCTACACCTTC. It is translated as CASSAQGAGGYTF.

The chain carries TRBV19 and TRBJ1-1; 8 bases are shared with TRBD1. Germline CDR1 LNHDA, CDR2 SQIVND (reference sequence). This CDR3 comprises 13 residues. CDR3 DNA: TGTGTTACGCGCGAGACAGGGGTTACTGAAGCTTTCTTT. Protein sequence: CVTRETGVTEAFF.

The chain is built from TRBV7-2 and TRBJ2-2, with 7 bases that match TRBD1. Germline-derived CDR1 and CDR2 are SGHTA and FQGNSA. The J segment lost 6 bases and the V segment lost 3 bases, leaving 7 bases of the junction unmatched. CDR3 length: 15 residues. The CDR3 is CASSFHRGRAGELFF. DNA for the CDR3: TGTGCCAGCAGCTTCCACAGGGGTAGGGCCGGGGAGCTGTTTTTT.

V usage is TRBV6-5 and J usage is TRBJ2-2; TRBD1 aligns across 10 bases. With V trimmed by 8 bases and J by 6 bases, 9 bases remained unmatched. CDR1 and CDR2 from the germline V gene are MNHEY and SVGAGI. The CDR3 runs to 15 residues. This CDR3 is CASVRDRGLSGELFF. The CDR3, as DNA: TGTGCCAGCGTAAGAGACAGGGGGCTCTCCGGGGAGCTGTTTTTT.

The chain uses TRBV24-1 and TRBJ2-1, with D possibly TRBD2 on 5 matching bases. Per the germline V gene, CDR1 is KGHDR and CDR2 is SFDVKD. CDR3 length equals 15 residues. V dropped 5 bases and J dropped 8 bases, with 18 bases sitting between them. This CDR3 reads CATSARDRDLDEQFF. As DNA, the CDR3 is TGTGCCACCAGTGCTCGAGACCGGGATCTCGATGAGCAGTTCTTC.